This T cell receptor beta chain came from a study of cytotoxic CD8 clonotypes in ibrutinib-treated CLL. TCRdb's table, derived via immunoSEQ multiplex PCR, lists solely in-frame clones and lacks some. The data contain under 45,000 clones, about two thirds of them singletons. The CDR3 loop spans 16 amino acids. Per germline, CDR1 SGHTA and CDR2 FQGTGA. V was trimmed by 3 bases and J by 2 bases, leaving 13 bases between them. This rearrangement joins TRBV7-3 to TRBJ2-2; D is ambiguous. The sequenced sample was PBMCs, obtained at disease progression, from a patient treated with ibrutinib. The sequence came from a human donor with chronic lymphocytic leukemia. The CDR3 loop is CASSLEEWHNTGELFF. CDR3 coding DNA: TGTGCCAGCAGCTTGGAAGAATGGCACAACACCGGGGAGCTGTTTTTT.